This TCR beta chain was found in a study of T cell changes during pregnancy in multiple sclerosis. The assay was immunoSEQ multiplex PCR, and TCRdb's table has in-frame clones only and misses some. The sample carries approximately 57,000 clones, about 91% recorded once. Trimming took 0 bases from V and 7 from J; bases not matched to a gene: 7. CDR1 and CDR2 (germline): GTSNPN, SVGIG (reference sequence). The length of the CDR3 is 14 residues. The chain has TRBV30 and TRBJ1-2, with TRBD1 identical over 8 bases. This sample comprised CD4+ T cells from peripheral blood mononuclear cells, obtained in the second trimester of pregnancy. The TCR originated in a female donor with multiple sclerosis, enrolled in a pregnancy study. The CDR3 DNA is TGTGCCTGGAGTGTGGTCAGGGGGCAAGGTGGCTACACCTTC. This codes for CAWSVVRGQGGYTF.